The rows below give T cell receptor beta chains drawn from one sample of a study of human T cells and chemical hapten exposure. TCRdb used MiXCR to reprocess the RACE reads, holding one entry per CDR3 protein. The sample has around 360,000 distinct CDR3 sequences; roughly 6.3% are singletons. Source: whole blood, taken in connection with sensitization to the hapten diphenylcyclopropenone (DPC). These receptor sequences come from a woman aged 18-30 years with alopecia areata. Some clones in this sample may be carry-over from other donors' samples. CDR3s include the opening cysteine and the closing phenylalanine or tryptophan. A D gene is named only where the DNA matches it firmly. The size entry is marked missing in some rows and otherwise reads once, few, many or a size class.

v_gene,d_gene,j_gene,abundance,CDR3aa,CDR3nt
TRBV10-3,NA,TRBJ1-5,NA,CAISDMGRSNQPQHF,TGTGCCATCAGTGACATGGGTCGAAGCAATCAGCCCCAGCATTTT
TRBV20-1,NA,TRBJ1-2,many,CSASSTGANYGYTF,TGCAGTGCTTCATCGACAGGAGCAAACTATGGCTACACCTTC
TRBV6-6,NA,TRBJ1-4,many,CASSSNEKLFF,TGTGCCAGCAGTTCAAATGAAAAACTGTTTTTT
TRBV24-1,NA,TRBJ1-4,NA,CATSGAANEKLFF,TGTGCCACCAGTGGTGCAGCAAATGAAAAACTGTTTTTT
TRBV6-2/TRBV6-3,NA,TRBJ2-1,few,CASSWGADEQFF,TGTGCCAGCAGTTGGGGGGCTGATGAGCAGTTCTTC
TRBV4-3,NA,TRBJ2-3,NA,CASSQEGPRTDTQYF,TGCGCCAGCAGCCAAGAAGGGCCACGCACAGATACGCAGTATTTT
TRBV7-2,NA,TRBJ2-5,many,CASSSGLLRGTQYF,TGTGCCAGCAGCTCGGGACTCTTGAGGGGGACCCAGTACTTC
TRBV4-1,TRBD2,TRBJ2-3,few,CASSRTQGRGGPTDTQYF,TGCGCCAGCAGCCGTACCCAGGGTCGGGGGGGACCCACAGATACGCAGTATTTT
TRBV27,NA,TRBJ1-6,many,CASKNFLSSYNSPLHF,TGTGCCAGCAAGAACTTCCTGAGCTCCTATAATTCACCCCTCCACTTT
TRBV28,NA,TRBJ2-2,NA,CASSLSSGRELFF,TGTGCCAGCAGTTTATCTTCCGGGAGGGAGCTGTTTTTT
TRBV2,NA,TRBJ1-2,NA,CASRSAGRGYGYTF,TGTGCCAGCAGGTCAGCGGGACGGGGGTATGGCTACACCTTC
TRBV5-1,TRBD2,TRBJ2-5,NA,CASSFGLAGGLQETQYF,TGCGCCAGCAGCTTCGGATTAGCGGGGGGCCTCCAAGAGACCCAGTACTTC
TRBV7-2,TRBD1,TRBJ2-3,many,CASSRNRPGQGRTDTQYF,TGTGCCAGCAGCCGCAATAGACCGGGACAGGGGAGAACAGATACGCAGTATTTT
TRBV29-1,NA,TRBJ1-1,many,CSADGGWFTEAFF,TGCAGCGCGGATGGAGGTTGGTTCACTGAAGCTTTCTTT
TRBV4-1,NA,TRBJ2-7,few,CASSQEGRVGEQYF,TGCGCCAGCAGCCAAGAAGGCAGGGTAGGCGAGCAGTACTTC
TRBV20-1,TRBD2,TRBJ2-7,few,CSAGLAGYEQYF,TGCAGTGCAGGACTAGCGGGGTACGAGCAGTACTTC
TRBV4-3,NA,TRBJ2-2,NA,CASSQDYTGELFF,TGCGCCAGCAGCCAAGATTATACCGGGGAGCTGTTTTTT
TRBV12-3/TRBV12-4,NA,TRBJ1-5,many,CASTKTVLGNQPQHF,TGTGCCAGCACAAAGACCGTACTGGGCAATCAGCCCCAGCATTTT
TRBV4-1,NA,TRBJ2-4,NA,CASSQGDGGNIQYF,TGCGCCAGCAGCCAAGGAGATGGGGGTAACATTCAGTACTTC
TRBV5-6,NA,TRBJ1-1,many,CASSPPGGVNTEAFF,TGTGCCAGCAGCCCCCCCGGGGGCGTGAACACTGAAGCTTTCTTT
TRBV29-1,NA,TRBJ2-7,few,CSVEGENYEQYF,TGCAGCGTCGAGGGAGAGAACTACGAGCAGTACTTC
TRBV6-1,TRBD1,TRBJ2-1,NA,CASSDGTGRTYNEQFF,TGTGCCAGCAGTGACGGGACAGGTAGAACCTACAATGAGCAGTTCTTC
TRBV4-1,NA,TRBJ2-3,NA,CASSQDTGVTADTQYF,TGCGCCAGCAGCCAAGATACCGGGGTTACGGCAGATACGCAGTATTTT
TRBV7-2,NA,TRBJ1-4,many,CASSLRAGTEKLFF,TGTGCCAGCAGCTTAAGGGCAGGGACTGAAAAACTGTTTTTT
TRBV9,NA,TRBJ1-2,NA,CASSVTEYGYTF,TGTGCCAGCAGCGTGACAGAGTATGGCTACACCTTC
TRBV4-3,NA,TRBJ2-1,NA,CASSQEGLNSYNEQFF,TGCGCCAGCAGCCAAGAAGGGCTTAACTCCTACAATGAGCAGTTCTTC
TRBV28,NA,TRBJ2-7,few,CASNPGATYEQYF,TGTGCCAGCAACCCAGGGGCCACCTACGAGCAGTACTTC